This T cell receptor (beta chain) was profiled in a study of T cells in Graves' hyperthyroidism and ophthalmopathy. Whole-study results and caveats: Among thyroid clonotypes expanded above 0.001, most also appeared in blood.

V was clipped by 7 bases and J by 0 bases, with 6 bases between them. The CDR3 is 12 amino acids. CDR1 is MNHNY and CDR2 is SVGAGI in the germline V gene (reference sequence). Many counts were recorded for this clonotype. Its target is unknown. The TCR beta CDR3 regions underwent amplification using RNA transcripts as the source. First-round RT-PCR targeting the TCR CDR3 was performed with the HTBI primer set. TCRdb called the multiplex PCR reads again in MiXCR, with one record for every CDR3 protein. The table has around 660,000 distinct CDR3 sequences, 45% seen once; the top ten hold roughly 7.2%. Diagnoses were made from clinical symptoms, serum measures (thyroxine and TRAb), thyroid ultrasound and orbital computed tomography.

The sequencing sample was made of peripheral blood or thyroid tissue (not recorded which). The clonotype originates from an adult man with Graves' disease, either hyperthyroidism or ophthalmopathy (not recorded which). The V gene is TRBV6-6, the J gene TRBJ2-5; D call uncertain. The CDR3 nucleotides are TGTGCCAGCACCTCAAACCAAGAGACCCAGTACTTC. It is translated as CASTSNQETQYF.